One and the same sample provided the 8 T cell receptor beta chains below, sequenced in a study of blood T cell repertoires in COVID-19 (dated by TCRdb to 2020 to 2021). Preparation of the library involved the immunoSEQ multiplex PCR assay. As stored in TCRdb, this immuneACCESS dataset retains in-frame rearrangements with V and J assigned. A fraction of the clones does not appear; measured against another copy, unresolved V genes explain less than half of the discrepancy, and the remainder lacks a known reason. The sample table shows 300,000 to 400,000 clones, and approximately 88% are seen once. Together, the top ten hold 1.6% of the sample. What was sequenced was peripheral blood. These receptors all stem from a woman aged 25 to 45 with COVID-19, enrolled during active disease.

CDR3: CASSFRTGDEKLFF. The CDR3 nucleotides are TGTGCCAGCAGCTTTCGGACAGGGGATGAAAAACTGTTTTTT. The rearrangement links TRBV11-2 to TRBJ1-4, with 9 bases lining up with TRBD1. V shed 3 bases, J shed 6 bases, and the junction held 2 bases outside the gene matches. Germline V gene sequence: CDR1 SGHAT, CDR2 FQNNGV. The CDR3 spans 14 residues.

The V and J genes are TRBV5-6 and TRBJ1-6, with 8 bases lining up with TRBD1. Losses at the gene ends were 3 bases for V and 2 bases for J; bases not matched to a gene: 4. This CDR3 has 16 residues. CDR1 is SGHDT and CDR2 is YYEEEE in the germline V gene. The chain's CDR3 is CASSSGQGPYNSPLHF. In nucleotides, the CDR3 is TGTGCCAGCAGCTCCGGACAGGGACCCTATAATTCACCCCTCCACTTT.

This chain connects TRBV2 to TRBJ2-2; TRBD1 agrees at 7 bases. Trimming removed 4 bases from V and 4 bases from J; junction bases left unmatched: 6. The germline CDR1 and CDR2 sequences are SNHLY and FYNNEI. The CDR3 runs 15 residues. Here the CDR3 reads CASSVDRVGTGELFF. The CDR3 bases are TGTGCCAGCAGTGTCGACAGGGTAGGCACCGGGGAGCTGTTTTTT.

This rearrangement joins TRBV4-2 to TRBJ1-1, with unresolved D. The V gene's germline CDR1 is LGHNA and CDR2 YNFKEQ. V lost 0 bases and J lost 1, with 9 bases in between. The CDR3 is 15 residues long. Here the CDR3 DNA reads TGTGCCAGCAGCCAAGATAGCTGGAAGAACACTGAAGCTTTCTTT. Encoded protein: CASSQDSWKNTEAFF.

CDR3: CASSSGVLVSQETQYF. CDR3 bases: TGTGCCAGCAGCTCCGGGGTTCTGGTGTCCCAAGAGACCCAGTACTTC. The genes are TRBV5-4 and TRBJ2-5; perhaps TRBD2 as D (5 bases). The CDR3 runs 16 residues. V lost 3 bases and J 1 base, leaving 16 bases between the germline ends. Germline V CDR1 and CDR2: SGHNT, YYREEE (reference sequence).

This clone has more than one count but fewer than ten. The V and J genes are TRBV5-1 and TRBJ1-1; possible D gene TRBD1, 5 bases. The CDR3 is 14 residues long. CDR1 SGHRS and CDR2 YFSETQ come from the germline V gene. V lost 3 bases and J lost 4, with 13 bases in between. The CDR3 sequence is CASSWGGGSTEAFF. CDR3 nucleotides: TGCGCCAGCAGCTGGGGCGGGGGGAGCACTGAAGCTTTCTTT.

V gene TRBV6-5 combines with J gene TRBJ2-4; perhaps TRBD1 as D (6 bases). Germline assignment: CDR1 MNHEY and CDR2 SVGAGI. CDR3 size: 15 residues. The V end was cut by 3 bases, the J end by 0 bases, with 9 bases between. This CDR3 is CASSYSRGAKNIQYF. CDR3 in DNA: TGTGCCAGCAGTTATTCCAGGGGAGCCAAAAACATTCAGTACTTC.

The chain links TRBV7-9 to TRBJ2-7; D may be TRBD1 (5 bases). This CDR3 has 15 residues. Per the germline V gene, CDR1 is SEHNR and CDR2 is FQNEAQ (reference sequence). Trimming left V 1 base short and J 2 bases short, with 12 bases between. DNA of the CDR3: TGTGCCAGCAGCTTAGGGCAGGGATCCCCCTACGAGCAGTACGTC. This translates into CASSLGQGSPYEQYV.